Below are 30 T cell receptor beta chains sequenced from a single sample in a study of blood T cell repertoires in COVID-19. Libraries were prepared by immunoSEQ multiplex PCR; TCRdb keeps only in-frame clonotypes and omits some of them. This sample carries about 100,000 clones, 70% to 90% of them seen once, and the ten largest clones take 9.5% to 15%. Sequencing was done on a sample of peripheral blood. Source of these receptors: a human donor in a cohort sampled during active COVID-19.

V and J are TRBV4-3 and TRBJ2-5; TRBD2 might be the D (7 bases). Trimming cost V 0 bases and J 2 bases, with 13 bases left between them. The length of the CDR3 is 16 residues. The germline gives CDR1 LGHNA, CDR2 YSLEER. In DNA, the CDR3 is TGCGCCAGCAGCCAAGATCGGGGGGCAGGGCAAGAGACCCAGTACTTC. As protein: CASSQDRGAGQETQYF.

This chain joins TRBV6-5 and TRBJ1-6, with a weak D call TRBD1 (5 bases). Trimming cost V 8 bases and J 10 bases, with 12 bases left between them. Germline CDR1 reads MNHEY; CDR2 reads SVGAGI. The CDR3 loop spans 12 amino acids. Here the CDR3 reads CASDRGDSPLHF. Written as DNA, the CDR3 is TGTGCCAGCGATCGGGGGGACTCACCCCTCCACTTT.

This clone was observed a single time. The gene calls are TRBV7-8 and TRBJ1-1, with no clear D. V shed 4 bases and J shed 1 base, with 7 bases lying between them. The CDR3 is made up of 13 amino acids. CDR1 is SGHVS and CDR2 is FQNEAQ in the germline V gene. CDR3: CASSSYWNTEAFF. The CDR3 DNA is TGTGCCAGCAGCTCTTATTGGAACACTGAAGCTTTCTTT.

The rearrangement links TRBV10-1 to TRBJ1-2, with D perhaps TRBD1 (5 bases). The germline V gene has CDR1 WNHNN and CDR2 SYGVQD (reference sequence). V gave up 2 bases and J gave up 3 bases, with 10 bases separating them. The CDR3 consists of 14 residues. The chain's CDR3 is CASSERGWDYGYTF. CDR3 nucleotide sequence: TGCGCCAGCAGTGAGAGGGGTTGGGACTATGGCTACACCTTC.

This chain uses TRBV18 with TRBJ1-1, with 7 bases aligning to TRBD1. Looked up from germline, CDR1 is KGHSH and CDR2 is LQKENI. This CDR3 comprises 14 residues. V shed 3 bases, J shed 4 bases, and the junction held 5 bases outside the gene matches. The CDR3 DNA is TGTGCCAGCTCACCCTTACAGGGGAGCACTGAAGCTTTCTTT. Residues: CASSPLQGSTEAFF.

The rearrangement uses TRBV23-1 and TRBJ1-4, with D maybe TRBD1 (5 bases). TRBV23-1 is flagged as an ORF with uncertain function. Trimming removed 9 bases at V and 6 bases at J, with 23 bases between. The CDR3 runs to 16 residues. CDR3 sequence reads: CARQGSCGTQYEKLFF. CDR3 nucleotide sequence: TGCGCCAGGCAGGGCAGTTGCGGGACCCAGTATGAAAAACTGTTTTTT.

This rearrangement joins TRBV29-1 to TRBJ2-5, with a tentative D call TRBD1 (6 bases). CDR1 is SQVTM and CDR2 is ANQGSEA in the germline V gene. Trimming shortened V by 4 bases and J by 2 bases, and 23 bases separated the two germline ends. The CDR3 runs to 17 residues. In nucleotides, the CDR3 is TGCAGCGTTGTAAGGGACACTGATACTCGGGGACAAGAGACCCAGTACTTC. As protein: CSVVRDTDTRGQETQYF.

The V gene is TRBV20-1, the J gene TRBJ1-1; D possibly corresponds to TRBD1 (6 bases). Deletions cut 3 bases from V and 7 bases from J, with 12 bases between. CDR1 is DFQATT, CDR2 SNEGSKA, per germline (reference sequence). The CDR3 has 12 amino acids. The CDR3 DNA sequence: TGCAGTGCTAGTACGACAGGCCGTGAAGCTTTCTTT. Translating it yields CSASTTGREAFF.

The chain recombines TRBV19 with TRBJ2-3; 12 positions agree with TRBD2. In germline, CDR1 is LNHDA, CDR2 SQIVND (reference sequence). V shed 5 bases and J 4 bases; nucleotides not matched to a gene: 13. CDR3 size: 18 residues. The CDR3 protein is CASSAYILAGGLADTQYF. Here the CDR3 DNA reads TGTGCCAGTAGTGCATACATACTAGCGGGAGGATTGGCAGATACGCAGTATTTT. The complete variable domain, with remaining parts taken from reference TRBV19 and TRBJ2-3, reads DGGITQSPKYLFRKEGQNVTLSCEQNLNHDAMYWYRQDPGQGLRLIYYSQIVNDFQKGDIAEGYSVSREKKESFPLTVTSAQKNPTAFYLCASSAYILAGGLADTQYFGPGTRLTVL.

The V and J genes are TRBV12-3 or TRBV12-4 and TRBJ2-7, with D maybe TRBD1 (5 bases). The CDR3 consists of 12 residues. V shed 6 bases and J shed 0 bases, with 6 bases lying between them. The CDR3 DNA reads as TGTGCCAGCAGCCAGGGCTCCTACGAGCAGTACTTC. Translating gives CASSQGSYEQYF.

The chain joins TRBV7-8 to TRBJ1-6; TRBD1 matches 9 bases. The CDR3 is 14 residues long. Per germline, CDR1 SGHVS and CDR2 FQNEAQ. V was pared by 5 bases and J by 12 bases, with 8 bases of the junction left unmatched. The CDR3 nucleotides read TGTGCCAGCAGCACTGGACAGGGGTTTGGACCCCTCCACTTT. Its protein is CASSTGQGFGPLHF. Drawing the rest from reference TRBV7-8 and TRBJ1-6, the complete variable domain is GAGVSQSPRYKVAKRGQDVALRCDPISGHVSLFWYQQALGQGPEFLTYFQNEAQLDKSGLPSDRFFAERPEGSVSTLKIQRTQQEDSAVYLCASSTGQGFGPLHFGNGTRLTVT.

This chain connects TRBV11-2 to TRBJ1-2; 8 bases are a match to TRBD1. Germline loops: CDR1 SGHAT, CDR2 FQNNGV. The CDR3 runs to 15 residues. V lost 6 bases to trimming and J lost 5 bases; unmatched junction nucleotides: 11. This CDR3 reads CASSLRGRGQYGYTF. CDR3 nucleotide sequence: TGTGCCAGCAGTCTACGGGGCAGGGGGCAATATGGCTACACCTTC.

This rearrangement joins TRBV3-1 (or the pseudogene TRBV3-2) to TRBJ2-3, with TRBD2 matching over 13 bases. The CDR3 is 15 amino acids. V lost 8 bases to trimming and J lost 6 bases; unmatched junction nucleotides: 8. Germline-derived CDR1 and CDR2 are LGHDT and YNNKEL (reference sequence). Here the CDR3 reads CASSGLAGATDTQYF. The CDR3 nucleotides are TGTGCCAGCTCTGGACTAGCGGGGGCCACGGATACGCAGTATTTT.

This rearrangement joins TRBV19 to TRBJ1-6, with TRBD1 as a possible D gene (6 bases). The germline V and J ends were trimmed by 11 bases and 0 bases, with 11 bases remaining between them. Germline lookup yields CDR1 LNHDA and CDR2 SQIVND (reference sequence). This CDR3 region has 14 residues. CDR3 loop: CAARGSSYNSPLHF. The CDR3 nucleotides read TGTGCCGCTAGGGGGAGCTCCTATAATTCACCCCTCCACTTT.

The chain is built from TRBV7-6 and TRBJ1-3; D might be TRBD1 (6 bases). V was shortened by 2 bases and J by 5 bases, with 10 bases between the two germline ends. Germline CDR1 SGHVS, CDR2 FNYEAQ. The CDR3 runs to 14 residues. CDR3 bases: TGTGCCAGCAGCTTAACGGGACAACGAAACACCATATATTTT. This translates into CASSLTGQRNTIYF.

V and J are TRBV4-1 and TRBJ2-3; the D gene is possibly TRBD2 (5 bases). Germline V gives CDR1 MGHRA, CDR2 YSYEKL. The CDR3 contains 17 residues. The V gene lost 2 bases and the J gene lost 6 bases, with 21 bases spanning the gap. In DNA form, the CDR3 reads TGCGCCAGCAGCCAACCTCGACGGTCAGCGGTGTTTGATACGCAGTATTTT. Translating gives CASSQPRRSAVFDTQYF.

The rearrangement uses TRBV3-1 (or the pseudogene TRBV3-2) and TRBJ1-1, with D perhaps matching TRBD1 (6 bases). This CDR3 has 17 residues. Trimming removed 1 base from V and 1 base from J, with 16 bases in between. Germline V gives CDR1 LGHDT, CDR2 YNNKEL (reference sequence). CDR3 bases: TGTGCCAGCAGCCAAGGGACAGCACCCCCTCCGAACACTGAAGCTTTCTTT. Its translation is CASSQGTAPPPNTEAFF.

This CDR3 reads CASSFVMGTLTDTQYF. Here the CDR3 DNA reads TGTGCCAGTAGTTTCGTTATGGGCACCCTGACAGATACGCAGTATTTT. The chain uses TRBV19 and TRBJ2-3; no clear D. The germline V gene has CDR1 LNHDA and CDR2 SQIVND (reference sequence). This CDR3 contains 16 residues. Trimming pared 5 bases from V and 3 bases from J, leaving 18 bases between.

J is TRBJ2-3 and V is TRBV9, with TRBD2 matching over 12 bases. The CDR3 sequence is 16 residues long. Looked up from germline, CDR1 is SGDLS and CDR2 is YYNGEE. Germline trimming cut 0 bases from V and 2 bases from J; bases unmatched to any gene: 1. CDR3 region: CASSVGTSGVTDTQYF. CDR3 sequence (DNA): TGTGCCAGCAGCGTAGGGACTAGCGGGGTCACAGATACGCAGTATTTT.

Only a few counts were recorded for this clone. This CDR3 is CAWSNGGLTNEKLFF. DNA of the CDR3: TGTGCCTGGTCAAACGGGGGGCTCACTAATGAAAAACTGTTTTTT. This rearrangement joins TRBV30 to TRBJ1-4; possibly TRBD1 for D (6 bases). The germline CDR1 and CDR2 sequences are GTSNPN and SVGIG (reference sequence). The CDR3 length is 15 residues. Deletions cut 5 bases from V and 2 bases from J, with 15 bases between. Variable domain in full (rest from reference TRBV30 and TRBJ1-4): SQTIHQWPATLVQPVGSPLSLECTVEGTSNPNLYWYRQAAGRGLQLLFYSVGIGQISSEVPQNLSASRPQDRQFILSSKKLLLSDSGFYLCAWSNGGLTNEKLFFGSGTQLSVL.

The genes are TRBV2 and TRBJ2-6; 8 nucleotides match TRBD1. With 11 bases clipped from V and 3 bases from J, the junction kept 6 bases outside the gene matches. Germline V gene lookup returns CDR1 SNHLY and CDR2 FYNNEI. CDR3 length: 14 amino acids. DNA of the CDR3: TGTGCCGGAGGACAGGGAGGTGGGGCCAACGTCCTGACTTTC. This encodes CAGGQGGGANVLTF.

In its sample, this clone was seen once. The chain carries TRBV6-5 and TRBJ1-2, with D tentatively TRBD1 (5 bases). V dropped 6 bases and J dropped 7 bases, with 15 bases sitting between them. CDR1 MNHEY and CDR2 SVGAGI come from the germline V gene. This CDR3 comprises 13 residues. The CDR3, as DNA: TGTGCCAGCAGCCGAATCAGGGTTGGTGGCTACACCTTC. Its translation is CASSRIRVGGYTF.

J is TRBJ2-5 and V is TRBV9; D call uncertain. CDR1 is SGDLS, CDR2 YYNGEE, per germline. The CDR3 length is 14 residues. V lost 0 bases to trimming and J lost 4 bases, with 10 bases between them. CDR3: CASSVAPLGETQYF. The CDR3 nucleotides read TGTGCCAGCAGCGTAGCTCCTCTAGGAGAGACCCAGTACTTC.

The chain joins TRBV7-2 to TRBJ2-7, with 9 positions matching TRBD1. This CDR3 has 15 amino acids. V lost 5 bases to trimming and J lost 5 bases; unmatched junction nucleotides: 10. Germline V CDR1 and CDR2: SGHTA, FQGNSA. The CDR3 is CASSAGTGYRHEQYF. Here the CDR3 DNA reads TGTGCCAGCAGCGCCGGGACAGGGTATCGTCACGAGCAGTACTTC.

This sequence joins TRBV27 and TRBJ2-7; TRBD1 might be the D (6 bases). The CDR3 runs 13 residues. The V gene lost 6 bases and the J gene lost 1 base, with 10 bases spanning the gap. The germline V gene encodes CDR1 MNHEY and CDR2 SMNVEV (reference sequence). CDR3 amino acids: CASRVTGSYEQYF. In nucleotides, the CDR3 is TGTGCCAGCAGGGTGACAGGTTCCTACGAGCAGTACTTC.

The gene calls are TRBV5-1 and TRBJ2-1; D might be TRBD2 (6 bases). The CDR3 totals 14 residues. The V end lost 4 bases, the J end lost 7 bases, and 15 bases lay between the germline ends. Germline V lookup: CDR1 SGHRS, CDR2 YFSETQ. The chain's CDR3 is CASSPRTGGNEQFF. In DNA form, the CDR3 reads TGCGCCAGCAGCCCAAGGACTGGAGGGAATGAGCAGTTCTTC. The full variable domain, its missing parts supplied by reference TRBV5-1 and TRBJ2-1, is KAGVTQTPRYLIKTRGQQVTLSCSPISGHRSVSWYQQTPGQGLQFLFEYFSETQRNKGNFPGRFSGRQFSNSRSEMNVSTLELGDSALYLCASSPRTGGNEQFFGPGTRLTVL.

The chain uses TRBV19 and TRBJ2-5, with 9 positions matching TRBD2. J lost 5 bases, V lost 9 bases, and 7 bases had no gene match. This CDR3 has 13 amino acids. CDR1 is LNHDA, CDR2 SQIVND, per germline (reference sequence). CDR3 sequence (DNA): TGTGCCAGCGGGACTAGCAATTATGAGACCCAGTACTTC. Protein product: CASGTSNYETQYF. Full variable domain (remainder filled in from reference TRBV19 and TRBJ2-5): DGGITQSPKYLFRKEGQNVTLSCEQNLNHDAMYWYRQDPGQGLRLIYYSQIVNDFQKGDIAEGYSVSREKKESFPLTVTSAQKNPTAFYLCASGTSNYETQYFGPGTRLLVL.

V gene TRBV5-1 combines with J gene TRBJ2-2; D unresolved. Germline CDR1 SGHRS, CDR2 YFSETQ. V was cut by 0 bases and J by 6 bases, with 15 bases left in between. The CDR3 covers 16 residues. This chain's CDR3 is CASSLGSRMGAGELFF. The CDR3 coding sequence is TGCGCCAGCAGCTTGGGAAGCAGGATGGGTGCCGGGGAGCTGTTTTTT.

The rearrangement uses TRBV12-3 or TRBV12-4 and TRBJ1-1, with 7 bases matching TRBD1. V shed 6 bases and J 11 bases; nucleotides not matched to a gene: 6. CDR3 size: 11 residues. The CDR3 DNA reads TGTGCCAGCAGCGAAGGACAGGCGGCTTTCTTT. Translated, it gives CASSEGQAAFF.

The DNA for the CDR3 is TGTGCCGTCGGAGATAGCAATCAGCCCCAGCATTTT. It codes for CAVGDSNQPQHF. The rearrangement uses TRBV10-3 and TRBJ1-5; D is unclear. Trimming left V 11 bases short and J 0 bases short, with 8 bases between. This CDR3 comprises 12 residues. Germline V CDR1 and CDR2: ENHRY, SYGVKD.